The clone carrying this T cell receptor beta chain was counted between two and nine times. Its specificity is unknown. The source of the sample is a study of vaccination effects on CD4 cells after COVID-19. About the study: After the second dose, samples were taken at median day 72.

Profiling relied on immunoSEQ multiplex PCR, and the TCRdb table lists in-frame clones only, not all of them. The table records approximately 74,000 clones, roughly 80% of them present only once. Overall study findings and caveats: In healthy vaccinees, only 1 of 255 vaccine-induced clones cross-reacted with common cold coronaviruses.

Viral peptide pool expansion of antigen-specific CD4+ T cells preceded sequencing in the ViraFEST assay. It was after approximately 11 days of culture that CD4+ T cells were isolated. Either the BNT162b2 or mRNA-1273 vaccine was given to participants in two doses. Having tested negative for nucleocapsid antibodies, the vaccine recipients showed no prior SARS-CoV-2 infection. V was pared by 4 bases and J by 6 bases, with 21 bases between. This CDR3 has 16 residues. Germline V gene sequence: CDR1 SGHTA, CDR2 FQGNSA. The chain employs TRBV7-2 and TRBJ1-2, with D possibly matching TRBD1 (6 bases). This specimen consisted of CD4+ T cells from PBMCs cultured with HCoV-OC43 spike peptides, obtained after COVID-19 vaccination. Specified subset: HCoV-OC43 spike overlapping peptide pool stimulation. The receptor's source is a human donor who received a COVID-19 vaccine. In DNA form, the CDR3 reads TGTGCCAGCAGCTCCGAGCCCCTACGGGGGGCCGATGGCTACACCTTC. Translating it yields CASSSEPLRGADGYTF.